Below, 9 T cell receptor beta chains from the same sample are listed, as sequenced in a study of neurological immune-mediated disorders. As for time point: longitudinal time-point 3. TCRdb re-analysed the 5' RACE reads in MiXCR, keeping a single row per CDR3 protein. The table includes 95,000 to 110,000 distinct CDR3 sequences, 10% to 13% detected once. Specimen: PBMCs. These TCRs come from a female donor with HTLV-1-associated myelopathy (HAM/TSP).

This clonotype was seen just once. This chain connects TRBV11-2 to TRBJ2-1; 7 bases agree with TRBD2. With 6 bases clipped from V and 8 bases from J, the junction kept 4 bases outside the gene matches. Germline V lookup: CDR1 SGHAT, CDR2 FQNNGV. The CDR3 runs to 12 residues. The CDR3 region has the DNA TGTGCCAGCAGGCTGGGGGGGTATGAGCAGTTCTTC. Residues: CASRLGGYEQFF.

The table lists this clonotype with many counts. The chain carries TRBV5-1 and TRBJ2-4; the match to TRBD2 covers 16 bases. J was trimmed by 8 bases and V by 5 bases; bases with no gene match: 7. Germline V gives CDR1 SGHRS, CDR2 YFSETQ. The CDR3 covers 16 residues. The CDR3 DNA follows: TGCGCCAGCAGTTCCGGGACTAGCGGGGGGGCGGACATTCAGTACTTC. Its translation is CASSSGTSGGADIQYF.

This clonotype was counted many times. The chain couples TRBV5-1 to TRBJ2-7, with TRBD1 identical over 8 bases. CDR3 length: 14 residues. The junction had 9 bases not matched to a gene; V was cut back by 3 bases and J by 7 bases. The germline V gene encodes CDR1 SGHRS and CDR2 YFSETQ. The CDR3, as DNA: TGCGCCAGCAGCTCGGACAGGGTTCCAGGGGAGCAGTACTTC. Translation gives CASSSDRVPGEQYF.

This clonotype showed up many times. The chain has TRBV5-1 and TRBJ1-3, with D maybe TRBD1 (5 bases). The CDR3 runs 13 residues. CDR1 is SGHRS and CDR2 is YFSETQ in the germline V gene. The V gene lost 4 bases and the J gene lost 7 bases, with 12 bases spanning the gap. CDR3 DNA sequence: TGCGCCAGCAGCGAGGGGAAATTGAACACCATATATTTT. As protein: CASSEGKLNTIYF.

This clonotype was seen many times. DNA for the CDR3: TGCGCCAGCAGCTTGAAGGCTGGAAAAGAGACCCAGTACTTC. It encodes CASSLKAGKETQYF. V gene TRBV5-1 combines with J gene TRBJ2-5; D not certain. Germline CDR1 SGHRS, CDR2 YFSETQ. V lost 1 base and J lost 3, with 10 bases in between. The CDR3 is 14 amino acids.

This clonotype has just one count. The DNA is omitted, as the CDR3 cannot be located on it reliably, and the CDR3 follows TCRdb's listing. The chain recombines TRBV7-8 with TRBJ2-1; TRBD2 is the table's D call and was not checked against the DNA. Germline loops: CDR1 SGHVS, CDR2 FQNEAQ. From its first to its last residue, the CDR3 has 21 amino acids. This CDR3 is CASSFYICSARRGGAFDEQFF.

This clonotype has a count of ten or more. The junction departs from germline at one end; a sequencing error may be responsible. This chain links TRBV15 with TRBJ2-1; maybe TRBD1 (5 bases). This CDR3 has 16 amino acids. Germline CDR1 is LNHNV and CDR2 is YYDKDF (reference sequence). CDR3 nucleotides: TGTGCTACCAGCAGAGTCTTGTTCCAGGGATACAATGAGCAGTTCTTC. It is translated as CATSRVLFQGYNEQFF.

The chain carries TRBV9 and TRBJ2-3; perhaps TRBD1 as D (6 bases). The CDR3 spans 15 residues. Per germline, CDR1 SGDLS and CDR2 YYNGEE. V was cut by 4 bases and J by 4 bases, with 16 bases left in between. The DNA for the CDR3 is TGTGCCAGCAGCTTCACAGGGAATTGGGCAGATACGCAGTATTTT. This codes for CASSFTGNWADTQYF.

This clonotype was observed at least ten times. The rearrangement links TRBV5-1 to TRBJ2-3; 8 positions match TRBD1. The CDR3 runs to 14 residues. Germline CDR1 is SGHRS and CDR2 is YFSETQ. With 3 bases clipped from V and 6 bases from J, the junction kept 6 bases outside the gene matches. CDR3 sequence reads: CASSWGQATDTQYF. CDR3 DNA: TGCGCCAGCAGCTGGGGACAGGCCACGGATACGCAGTATTTT.